A selection of T cell receptor beta chains follows, all from one sample in a study of blood T cell repertoires in COVID-19. Some clones are missing from TCRdb's copy, which holds only in-frame ones; the method was immunoSEQ multiplex PCR. The sample lists around 180,000 clones; about 88% were seen once. The specimen sequenced was peripheral blood. Source of these receptors: a man aged 65-85 years with active or convalescent COVID-19. The CDR3 runs from the conserved cysteine through the conserved F or W. D genes are given only for firm matches. Rows may omit the clone size; those that give it use once, few, many or a size class.

len	v_gene	j_gene	abundance	d_gene	CDR3nt	CDR3aa
14	TRBV7-9	TRBJ2-1	once	NA	TGTGCCAGCCAAGTGGGCTCGCAATACAATGAGCAGTTCTTC	CASQVGSQYNEQFF
16	TRBV3-1/TRBV3-2	TRBJ2-3	NA	NA	TGTGCCAGCAGCCAACCACCTCAGGCTAGCACAGATACGCAGTATTTT	CASSQPPQASTDTQYF
13	TRBV29-1	TRBJ2-7	NA	NA	TGCAGCGTTGACTATCCGGGTCCCCACGAGCAGTACTTC	CSVDYPGPHEQYF
18	TRBV7-2	TRBJ2-1	once	TRBD2	TGTGCCAGCAGCTCCTTAGTGGCCAGCGGGAGTGGTTACAATGAGCAGTTCTTC	CASSSLVASGSGYNEQFF
17	TRBV10-3	TRBJ2-1	NA	TRBD2	TGTGCCACCGGGGGCAGGGGACCCAGCGGGAGTAGGTATGAGCAGTTCTTC	CATGGRGPSGSRYEQFF
15	TRBV6-4	TRBJ2-3	many	TRBD1	TGTGCCAGCAGTGACGAAGGGACAGGGGCAGATACGCAGTATTTT	CASSDEGTGADTQYF
13	TRBV25-1	TRBJ1-6	NA	NA	TGTGCCAGCAGTGATACAGGGAATTCACCCCTCCACTTT	CASSDTGNSPLHF
18	TRBV3-1/TRBV3-2	TRBJ2-1	NA	TRBD1	TGTGCCAGCAGCCAAGTGCCCCTGGGACAGTCCGCCTACAATGAGCAGTTCTTC	CASSQVPLGQSAYNEQFF
15	TRBV10-3	TRBJ2-7	once	TRBD1	TGTGCCATCAGAGACCCCGGGACAGGGGGCTACGAGCAGTACTTC	CAIRDPGTGGYEQYF
14	TRBV5-4	TRBJ1-6	NA	NA	TGTGCCAGCAGAAGCGGGCCGACGGATTCACCCCTCCACTTT	CASRSGPTDSPLHF
14	TRBV2	TRBJ2-3	NA	NA	TGTGCCAGCAGGTACAGGATTAGCACAGATACGCAGTATTTT	CASRYRISTDTQYF
14	TRBV28	TRBJ2-5	once	TRBD2	TGTGCCAGTAGCGGGAGTCCGCGGGTAGAGACCCAGTACTTC	CASSGSPRVETQYF
16	TRBV10-2	TRBJ2-2	NA	NA	TGCGCCAGCAGTGAGCTGAGCGGGTGGTACACCGGGGAGCTGTTTTTT	CASSELSGWYTGELFF
13	TRBV28	TRBJ2-4	NA	NA	TGTGCCAGCAGCGCGGTAGGGGAAAACATTCAGTACTTC	CASSAVGENIQYF
16	TRBV19	TRBJ1-5	NA	TRBD1	TGTGCCAGTATCTCCGGGCCGACAGGGGGGAATCAGCCCCAGCATTTT	CASISGPTGGNQPQHF
16	TRBV6-5	TRBJ2-1	NA	TRBD1	TGTGCCAGCAGTTACCCCGGGACAGGGGTGAACAATGAGCAGTTCTTC	CASSYPGTGVNNEQFF
12	TRBV12-3/TRBV12-4	TRBJ2-1	NA	NA	TGTGCCAGCGGGGCAGTAGACAATGAGCAGTTCTTC	CASGAVDNEQFF
15	TRBV4-1	TRBJ1-5	NA	NA	TGCGCCAGCAGCCCGCGGGAGACTAGCAATCAGCCCCAGCATTTT	CASSPRETSNQPQHF
16	TRBV28	TRBJ2-5	NA	TRBD1	TGTGCCAGCACCTCCCCCAGGGCAGGGGGCCGGGAGACCCAGTACTTC	CASTSPRAGGRETQYF
15	TRBV6-5	TRBJ2-7	NA	TRBD2	TGTGCCAGCAGTTACTCGCGGGAGGGCAGGTACGAGCAGTACTTC	CASSYSREGRYEQYF
16	TRBV9	TRBJ2-5	NA	TRBD2	TGTGCCAGCACCCGTGGACTAGCGGGCCATCAAGAGACCCAGTACTTC	CASTRGLAGHQETQYF